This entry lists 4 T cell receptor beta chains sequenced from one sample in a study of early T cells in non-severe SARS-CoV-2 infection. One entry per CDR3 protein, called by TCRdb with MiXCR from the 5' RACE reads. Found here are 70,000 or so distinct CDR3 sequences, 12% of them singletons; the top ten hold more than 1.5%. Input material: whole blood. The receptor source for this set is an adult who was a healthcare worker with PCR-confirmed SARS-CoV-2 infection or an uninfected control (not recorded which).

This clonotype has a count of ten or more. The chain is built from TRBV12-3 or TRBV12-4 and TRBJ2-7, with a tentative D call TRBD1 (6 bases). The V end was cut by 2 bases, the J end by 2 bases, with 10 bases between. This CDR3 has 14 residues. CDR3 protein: CASSLRGGTYEQYF. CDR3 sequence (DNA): TGTGCCAGCAGTTTACGAGGGGGTACCTACGAGCAGTACTTC.

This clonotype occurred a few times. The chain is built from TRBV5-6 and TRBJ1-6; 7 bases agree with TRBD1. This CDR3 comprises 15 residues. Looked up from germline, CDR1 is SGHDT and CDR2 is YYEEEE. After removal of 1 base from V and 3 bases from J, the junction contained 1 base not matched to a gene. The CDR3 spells CASSLWTGYNSPLHF. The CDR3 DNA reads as TGTGCCAGCAGCTTGTGGACAGGCTATAATTCACCCCTCCACTTT.

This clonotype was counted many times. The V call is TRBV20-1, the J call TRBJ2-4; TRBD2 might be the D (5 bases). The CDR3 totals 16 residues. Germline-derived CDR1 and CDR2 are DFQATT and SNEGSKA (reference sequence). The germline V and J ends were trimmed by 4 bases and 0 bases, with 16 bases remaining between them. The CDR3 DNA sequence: TGCAGTGCTACCACCCGAGGACTCGTAGCCAAAAACATTCAGTACTTC. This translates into CSATTRGLVAKNIQYF.

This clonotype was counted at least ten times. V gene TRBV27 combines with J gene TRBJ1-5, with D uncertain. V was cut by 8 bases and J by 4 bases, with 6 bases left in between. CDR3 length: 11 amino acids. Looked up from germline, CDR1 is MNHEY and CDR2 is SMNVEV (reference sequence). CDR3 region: CASGHNQPQHF. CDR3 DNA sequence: TGTGCCAGCGGTCATAATCAGCCCCAGCATTTT.